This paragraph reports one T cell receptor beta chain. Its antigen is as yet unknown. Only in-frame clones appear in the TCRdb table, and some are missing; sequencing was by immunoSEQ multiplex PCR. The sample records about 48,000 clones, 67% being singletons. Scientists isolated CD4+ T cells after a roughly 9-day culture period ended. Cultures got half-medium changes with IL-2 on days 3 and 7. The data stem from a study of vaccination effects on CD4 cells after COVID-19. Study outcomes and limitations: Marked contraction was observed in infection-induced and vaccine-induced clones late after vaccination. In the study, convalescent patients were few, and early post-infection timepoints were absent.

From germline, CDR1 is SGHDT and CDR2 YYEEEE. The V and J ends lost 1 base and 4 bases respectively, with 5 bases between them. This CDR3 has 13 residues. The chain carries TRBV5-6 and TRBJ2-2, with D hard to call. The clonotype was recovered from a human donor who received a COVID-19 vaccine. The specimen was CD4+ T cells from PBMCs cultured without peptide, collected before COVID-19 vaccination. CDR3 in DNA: TGTGCCAGCAGCTTGAGGAGCACCGGGGAGCTGTTTTTT. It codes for CASSLRSTGELFF.